Listed here is a single T cell receptor beta chain. In the study's own analysis: From reference gene primer amplification, estimates of nucleated cell counts were derived. Repertoires were generated with immunoSEQ multiplex PCR, while TCRdb's copy carries only in-frame clones and drops some. V and J calls and clone size are those listed in that table; D and trimming were worked out from the DNA. Here the sample spans more than 25,000 clones, 85% being singletons. This sample is drawn from a study of blood T cell repertoires in COVID-19. Study-wide background: The study drew acute and convalescent COVID-19 samples from the United States, Italy and Spain. Sample material is recorded as cDNA or gDNA derived from T cells, B-cell-depleted T cells, or PBMCs.

The source of this sequence is a man aged 60 to 75 with active COVID-19. What was sequenced was peripheral blood.

This CDR3 reads CASSGTSGRLSSYNEQFF. Written as DNA, the CDR3 is TGTGCCAGCAGCGGGACTAGCGGGAGATTATCCTCCTACAATGAGCAGTTCTTC. The V call is TRBV7-7, the J call TRBJ2-1; TRBD2 matches 14 bases. J lost 0 bases, V lost 5 bases, and 6 bases had no gene match. Germline loops: CDR1 SSHAT, CDR2 FNYEAQ (reference sequence). This CDR3 is built from 18 residues.